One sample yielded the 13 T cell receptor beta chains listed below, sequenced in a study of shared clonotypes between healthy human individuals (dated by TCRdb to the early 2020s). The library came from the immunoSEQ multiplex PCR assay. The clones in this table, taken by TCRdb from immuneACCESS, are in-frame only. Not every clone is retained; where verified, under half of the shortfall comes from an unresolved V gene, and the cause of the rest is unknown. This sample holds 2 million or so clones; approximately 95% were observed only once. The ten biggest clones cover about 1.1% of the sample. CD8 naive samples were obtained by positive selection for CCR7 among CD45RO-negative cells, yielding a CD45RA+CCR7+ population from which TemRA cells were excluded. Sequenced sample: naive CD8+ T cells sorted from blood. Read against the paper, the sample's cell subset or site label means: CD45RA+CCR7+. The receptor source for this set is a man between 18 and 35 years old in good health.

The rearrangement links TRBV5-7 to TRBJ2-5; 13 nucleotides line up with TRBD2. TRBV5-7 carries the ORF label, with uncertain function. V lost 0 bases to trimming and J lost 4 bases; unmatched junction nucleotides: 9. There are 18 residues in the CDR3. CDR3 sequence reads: CASSLAILAGGPGETQYF. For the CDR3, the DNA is TGTGCCAGCAGCTTGGCGATACTAGCGGGAGGGCCAGGAGAGACCCAGTACTTC.

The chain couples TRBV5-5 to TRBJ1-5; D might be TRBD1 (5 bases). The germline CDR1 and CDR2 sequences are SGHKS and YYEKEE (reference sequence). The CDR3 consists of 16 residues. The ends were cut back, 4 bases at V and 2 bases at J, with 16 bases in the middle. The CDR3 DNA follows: TGTGCCAGCAGCCCCCTACTCAAGACAGGCAATCAGCCCCAGCATTTT. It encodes CASSPLLKTGNQPQHF. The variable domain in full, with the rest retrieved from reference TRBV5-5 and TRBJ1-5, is DAGVTQSPTHLIKTRGQQVTLRCSPISGHKSVSWYQQVLGQGPQFIFQYYEKEERGRGNFPDRFSARQFPNYSSELNVNALLLGDSALYLCASSPLLKTGNQPQHFGDGTRLSIL.

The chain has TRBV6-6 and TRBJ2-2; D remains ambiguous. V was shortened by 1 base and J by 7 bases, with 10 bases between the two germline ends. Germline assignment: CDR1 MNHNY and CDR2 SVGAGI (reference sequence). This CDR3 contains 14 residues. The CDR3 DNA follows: TGTGCCAGCAGTTACTATTCCGAGATCGGGGAGCTGTTTTTT. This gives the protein CASSYYSEIGELFF.

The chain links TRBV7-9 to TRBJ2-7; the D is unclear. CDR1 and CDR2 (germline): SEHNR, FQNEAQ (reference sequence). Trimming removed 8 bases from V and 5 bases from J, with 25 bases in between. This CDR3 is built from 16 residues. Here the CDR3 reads CASRSGRGNTPHEQYF. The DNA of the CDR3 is TGTGCCAGCCGCTCAGGTCGTGGGAATACCCCCCACGAGCAGTACTTC.

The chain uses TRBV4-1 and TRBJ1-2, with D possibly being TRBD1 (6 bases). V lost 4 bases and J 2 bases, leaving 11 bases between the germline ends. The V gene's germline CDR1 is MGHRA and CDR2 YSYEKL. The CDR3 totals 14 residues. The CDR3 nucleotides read TGCGCCAGCAGCCCAACGACAGGAAACTATGGCTACACCTTC. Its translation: CASSPTTGNYGYTF.

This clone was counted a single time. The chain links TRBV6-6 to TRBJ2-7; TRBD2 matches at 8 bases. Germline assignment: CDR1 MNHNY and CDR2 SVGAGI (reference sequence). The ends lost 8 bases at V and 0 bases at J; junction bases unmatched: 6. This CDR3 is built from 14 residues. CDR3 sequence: CASDSGIYSYEQYF. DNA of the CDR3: TGTGCCAGCGATAGCGGGATTTACTCCTACGAGCAGTACTTC.

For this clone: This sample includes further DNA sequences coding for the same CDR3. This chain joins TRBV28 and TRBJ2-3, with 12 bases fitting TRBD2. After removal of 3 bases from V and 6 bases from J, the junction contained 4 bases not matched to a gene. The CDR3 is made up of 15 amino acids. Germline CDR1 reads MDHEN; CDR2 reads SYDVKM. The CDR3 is CASSFLAGGRDTQYF. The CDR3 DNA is TGTGCCAGCAGTTTCCTAGCGGGGGGGCGGGATACGCAGTATTTT. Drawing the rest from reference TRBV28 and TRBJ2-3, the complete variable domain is DVKVTQSSRYLVKRTGEKVFLECVQDMDHENMFWYRQDPGLGLRLIYFSYDVKMKEKGDIPEGYSVSREKKERFSLILESASTNQTSMYLCASSFLAGGRDTQYFGPGTRLTVL.

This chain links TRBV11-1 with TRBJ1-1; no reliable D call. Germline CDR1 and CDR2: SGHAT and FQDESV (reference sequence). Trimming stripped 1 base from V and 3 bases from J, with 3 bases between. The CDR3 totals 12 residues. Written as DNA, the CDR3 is TGTGCCAGCAGCTTAGAGTACACTGAAGCTTTCTTT. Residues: CASSLEYTEAFF.

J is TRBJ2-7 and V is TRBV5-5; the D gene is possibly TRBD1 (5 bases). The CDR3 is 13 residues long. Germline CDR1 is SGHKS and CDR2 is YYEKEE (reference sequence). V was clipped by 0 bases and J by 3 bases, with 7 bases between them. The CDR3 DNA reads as TGTGCCAGCAGCTTGGCACAGGACTACGAGCAGTACTTC. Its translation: CASSLAQDYEQYF.

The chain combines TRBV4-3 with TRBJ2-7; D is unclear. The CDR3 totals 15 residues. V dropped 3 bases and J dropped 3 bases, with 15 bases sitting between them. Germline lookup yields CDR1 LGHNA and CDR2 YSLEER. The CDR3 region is CASSHESDPFYEQYF. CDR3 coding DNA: TGCGCCAGCAGCCATGAATCAGACCCCTTCTACGAGCAGTACTTC.

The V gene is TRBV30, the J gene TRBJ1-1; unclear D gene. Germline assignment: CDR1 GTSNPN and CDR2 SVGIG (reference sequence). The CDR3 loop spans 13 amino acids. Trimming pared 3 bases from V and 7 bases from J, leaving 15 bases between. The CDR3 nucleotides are TGTGCCTGGAGCCTTGTGGGTAATTTTGAAGCTTTCTTT. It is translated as CAWSLVGNFEAFF.

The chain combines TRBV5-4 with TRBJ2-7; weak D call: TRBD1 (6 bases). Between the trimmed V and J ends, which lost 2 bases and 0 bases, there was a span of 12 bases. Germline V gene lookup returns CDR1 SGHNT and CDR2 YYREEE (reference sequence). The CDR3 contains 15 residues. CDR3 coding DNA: TGTGCCAGCAGCTTAGAGGGGGTTAGCTCCTACGAGCAGTACTTC. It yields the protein CASSLEGVSSYEQYF.

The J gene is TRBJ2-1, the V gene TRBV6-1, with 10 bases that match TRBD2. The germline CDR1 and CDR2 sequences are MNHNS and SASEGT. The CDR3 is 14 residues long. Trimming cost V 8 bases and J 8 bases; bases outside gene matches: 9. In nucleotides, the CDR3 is TGTGCCAGCCTGGTGGGAGCGGGGGGGGATGAGCAGTTCTTC. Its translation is CASLVGAGGDEQFF.